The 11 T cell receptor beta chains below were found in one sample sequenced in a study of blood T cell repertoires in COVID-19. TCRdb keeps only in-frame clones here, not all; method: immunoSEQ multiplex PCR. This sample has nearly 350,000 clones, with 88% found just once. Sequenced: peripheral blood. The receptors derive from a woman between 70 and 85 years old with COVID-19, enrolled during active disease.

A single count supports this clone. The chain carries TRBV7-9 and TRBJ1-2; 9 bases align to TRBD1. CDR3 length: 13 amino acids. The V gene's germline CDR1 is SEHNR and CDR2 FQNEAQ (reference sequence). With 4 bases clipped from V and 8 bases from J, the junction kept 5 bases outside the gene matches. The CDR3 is CASSSMTGGGYTF. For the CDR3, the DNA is TGTGCCAGCAGCTCAATGACAGGGGGAGGCTACACCTTC.

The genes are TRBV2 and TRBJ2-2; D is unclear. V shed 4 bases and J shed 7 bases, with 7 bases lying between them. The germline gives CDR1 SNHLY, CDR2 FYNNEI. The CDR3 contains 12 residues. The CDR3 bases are TGTGCCAGCAGTGTCCCCTTCGGGGAGCTGTTTTTT. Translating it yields CASSVPFGELFF. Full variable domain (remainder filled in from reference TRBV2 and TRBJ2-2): EPEVTQTPSHQVTQMGQEVILRCVPISNHLYFYWYRQILGQKVEFLVSFYNNEISEKSEIFDDQFSVERPDGSNFTLKIRSTKLEDSAMYFCASSVPFGELFFGEGSRLTVL.

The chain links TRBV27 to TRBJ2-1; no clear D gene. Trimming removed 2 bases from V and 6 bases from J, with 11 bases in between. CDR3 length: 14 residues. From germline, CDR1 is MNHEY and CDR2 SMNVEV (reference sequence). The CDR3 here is CASSLALLTNEQFF. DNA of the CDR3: TGTGCCAGCAGTTTAGCCCTACTCACCAATGAGCAGTTCTTC.

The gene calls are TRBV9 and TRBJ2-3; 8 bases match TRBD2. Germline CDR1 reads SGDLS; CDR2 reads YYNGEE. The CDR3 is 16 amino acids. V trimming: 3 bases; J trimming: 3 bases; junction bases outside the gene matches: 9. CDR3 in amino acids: CASSAYGRGGTDTQYF. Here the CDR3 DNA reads TGTGCCAGCAGCGCCTACGGGAGGGGCGGTACAGATACGCAGTATTTT.

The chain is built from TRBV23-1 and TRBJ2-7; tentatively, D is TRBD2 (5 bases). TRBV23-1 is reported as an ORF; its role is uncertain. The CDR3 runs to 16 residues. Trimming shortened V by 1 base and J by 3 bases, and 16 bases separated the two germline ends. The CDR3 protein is CASSQLRAGNNYEQYF. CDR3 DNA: TGCGCCAGCAGTCAATTGAGGGCAGGTAACAACTACGAGCAGTACTTC.

The CDR3 sequence: CASSLGQGAFF. As DNA, the CDR3 is TGTGCCAGCAGCTTAGGACAGGGGGCTTTCTTT. This chain connects TRBV7-9 to TRBJ1-1; TRBD1 matches 8 bases. This CDR3 contains 11 residues. Per the germline V gene, CDR1 is SEHNR and CDR2 is FQNEAQ (reference sequence). V lost 1 base, J lost 11 bases, and 0 bases stayed unmatched.

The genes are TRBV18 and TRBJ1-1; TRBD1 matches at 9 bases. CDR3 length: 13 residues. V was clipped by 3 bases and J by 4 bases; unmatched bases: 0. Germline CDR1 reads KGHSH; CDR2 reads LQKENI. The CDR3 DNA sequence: TGTGCCAGCTCACCGACAGGGGGCACTGAAGCTTTCTTT. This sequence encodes CASSPTGGTEAFF.

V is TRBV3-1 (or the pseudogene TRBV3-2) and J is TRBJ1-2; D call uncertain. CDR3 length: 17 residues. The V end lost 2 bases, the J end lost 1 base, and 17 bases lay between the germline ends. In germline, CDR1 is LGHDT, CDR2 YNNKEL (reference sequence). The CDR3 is CASSQKGSAVRNYGYTF. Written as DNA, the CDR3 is TGTGCCAGCAGCCAAAAAGGGAGTGCGGTTCGTAACTATGGCTACACCTTC.

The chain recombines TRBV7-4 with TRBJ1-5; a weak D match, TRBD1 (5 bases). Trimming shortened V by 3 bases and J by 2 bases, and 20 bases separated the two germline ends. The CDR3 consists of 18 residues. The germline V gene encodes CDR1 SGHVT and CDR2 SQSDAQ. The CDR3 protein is CASSFKSLSLGGNQPQHF. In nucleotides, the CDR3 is TGTGCCAGCAGCTTTAAATCCCTCTCCCTAGGGGGCAATCAGCCCCAGCATTTT.

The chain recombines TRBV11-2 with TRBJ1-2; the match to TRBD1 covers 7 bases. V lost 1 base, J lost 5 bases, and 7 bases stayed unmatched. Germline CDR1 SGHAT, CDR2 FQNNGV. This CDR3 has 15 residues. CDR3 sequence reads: CASSLARTGRYGYTF. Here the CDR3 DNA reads TGTGCCAGCAGCTTAGCCCGGACAGGCCGATATGGCTACACCTTC.

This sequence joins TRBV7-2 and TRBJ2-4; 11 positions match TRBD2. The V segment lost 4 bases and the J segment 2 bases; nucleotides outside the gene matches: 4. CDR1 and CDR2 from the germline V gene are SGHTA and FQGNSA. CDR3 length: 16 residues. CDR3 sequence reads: CASSYSGGASKNIQYF. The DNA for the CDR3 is TGTGCCAGCAGCTATAGCGGGGGGGCGTCCAAAAACATTCAGTACTTC.